These T cell receptor beta chains were read from a single sample in a study of cytomegalovirus exposure and HLA in healthy donors. Sequencing was performed with immunoSEQ multiplex PCR; in TCRdb, only in-frame clones are kept and a portion is missing. The table records about 160,000 clones, roughly three quarters of them present only once. Sequenced input: PBMCs. These receptors were collected from a man between 18 and 35 years old in good health and CMV-seropositive. CDR3s include the opening cysteine and the closing phenylalanine or tryptophan. D genes are given only for firm matches. Size tells how often a clone was seen (once, few, many) or the class of an expanded clone, and some rows leave it out.

>-|TRBV27|TRBJ1-2|-
CASRLNSGEGYGYTF
TGTGCCAGCAGGCTGAACTCAGGGGAAGGGTATGGCTACACCTTC
>-|TRBV5-1|TRBJ2-2|TRBD1
CASSTDGTGDATGELFF
TGCGCCAGCAGCACCGATGGGACAGGGGACGCCACCGGGGAGCTGTTTTTT
>-|TRBV7-9|TRBJ1-1|-
CASHNSGENTEAFF
TGTGCCAGCCATAATTCAGGGGAGAACACTGAAGCTTTCTTT
>-|TRBV19|TRBJ2-5|TRBD2
CASSIAGVQETQYF
TGTGCCAGTAGTATCGCGGGAGTTCAAGAGACCCAGTACTTC
>few|TRBV6-5|TRBJ1-5|-
CASGGINQPQHF
TGTGCCAGCGGGGGGATCAATCAGCCCCAGCATTTT
>-|TRBV2|TRBJ1-5|TRBD1
CASRGTGGNNQPQHF
TGTGCCAGCAGAGGGACAGGGGGGAACAATCAGCCCCAGCATTTT
>-|TRBV27|TRBJ2-2|-
CASIPANPNTGELFF
TGTGCCAGCATACCCGCGAACCCGAACACCGGGGAGCTGTTTTTT
>-|TRBV29-1|TRBJ2-7|-
CSVARDRSSYEQYF
TGCAGCGTCGCCCGAGATAGGAGCTCCTACGAGCAGTACTTC
>-|TRBV7-2|TRBJ1-1|-
CASTYMNTEAFF
TGTGCCAGCACCTATATGAACACTGAAGCTTTCTTT
>-|TRBV11-2|TRBJ2-1|TRBD2
CASSHHRGLAGYNEQFF
TGTGCCAGCAGCCATCACAGGGGACTAGCGGGCTACAATGAGCAGTTCTTC
>-|TRBV30|TRBJ1-1|-
CAWSVRRGNTEAFF
TGTGCCTGGAGTGTAAGAAGGGGGAACACTGAAGCTTTCTTT
>-|TRBV9|TRBJ1-2|-
CASTQGVYGYTF
TGTGCCAGCACCCAAGGGGTATATGGCTACACCTTC
>-|TRBV19|TRBJ1-4|TRBD1
CASTSPPGQPSINEKLFF
TGTGCCAGTACCTCCCCCCCGGGACAGCCGAGCATTAATGAAAAACTGTTTTTT
>-|TRBV7-6|TRBJ1-5|-
CASSLYGDDQPQHF
TGTGCCAGCAGCTTGTACGGGGATGATCAGCCCCAGCATTTT
>-|TRBV7-2|TRBJ2-7|-
CASSLAGGTLSSYEQYF
TGTGCCAGCAGCTTAGCAGGTGGGACTTTAAGCTCCTACGAGCAGTACTTC
>-|TRBV9|TRBJ1-1|-
CASRPGELGPNTEAFF
TGTGCCAGCAGGCCGGGGGAGTTAGGGCCGAACACTGAAGCTTTCTTT
>-|TRBV19|TRBJ2-7|-
CASNQGLRWEQYF
TGTGCCAGTAATCAGGGACTCCGATGGGAGCAGTACTTC
>-|TRBV6-1|TRBJ2-7|-
CASTTVAQGPYEQYF
TGTGCCAGCACCACAGTGGCCCAAGGCCCCTACGAGCAGTACTTC
>-|TRBV15|TRBJ2-3|-
CATSRGGTASTDTQYF
TGTGCCACCAGCAGAGGCGGTACCGCTAGCACAGATACGCAGTATTTT
>once|TRBV7-2|TRBJ2-7|-
CASSPPSSYEQYF
TGTGCCAGCAGCCCCCCGAGCTCCTACGAGCAGTACTTC
>many|TRBV25-1|TRBJ2-7|TRBD1
CASSEPDRVHEQYF
TGTGCCAGCAGTGAACCGGACAGGGTACACGAGCAGTACTTC
>-|TRBV2|TRBJ2-1|-
CASSGAFGGSYNEQFF
TGTGCCAGCAGTGGGGCTTTCGGGGGATCCTACAATGAGCAGTTCTTC
>-|TRBV9|TRBJ1-2|-
CASTDPRGIYGYTF
TGTGCCAGCACTGACCCTCGGGGAATCTATGGCTACACCTTC
>-|TRBV14|TRBJ2-1|-
CASSQGAGNNEQFF
TGTGCCAGCAGCCAAGGGGCGGGGAACAATGAGCAGTTCTTC
>-|TRBV2|TRBJ2-3|TRBD2
CASSSSGTSTDTQYF
TGTGCCAGCAGTAGCAGCGGGACTAGCACAGATACGCAGTATTTT
>-|TRBV21-1|TRBJ2-7|-
CASSKFSDGQGSHEQYF
TGTGCCAGCAGCAAATTTTCCGACGGACAGGGATCCCACGAGCAGTACTTC